The 13 T cell receptor beta chains below all came from one sample that was sequenced in a study of early T cells in non-severe SARS-CoV-2 infection. TCRdb called the 5' RACE reads again in MiXCR, with one record for every CDR3 protein. The profile shows tens of thousands of distinct CDR3 sequences, more than 8.5% of them singletons. Sequences were obtained from whole blood. Source of these receptors: an adult who was a healthcare worker with PCR-confirmed SARS-CoV-2 infection or an uninfected control (not recorded which).

This chain links TRBV12-3 or TRBV12-4 with TRBJ2-1, with 13 bases identical to TRBD2. Losses at the gene ends were 7 bases for V and 3 bases for J; bases not matched to a gene: 6. This CDR3 region has 16 residues. CDR3 sequence: CASISGTSGIYNEQFF. In DNA, the CDR3 is TGTGCCAGCATCTCCGGGACTAGCGGGATCTACAATGAGCAGTTCTTC.

In this sample, this clonotype turned up a few times. No conserved phenylalanine or tryptophan is present at the end of the CDR3, so a read error is the likely explanation. The V and J genes are TRBV5-1 and TRBJ2-5; D is unresolved. CDR3 length: 12 amino acids. V was trimmed by 4 bases and J by 5 bases, leaving 9 bases between them. Per the germline V gene, CDR1 is SGHRS and CDR2 is YFSETQ. For the CDR3, the DNA is TGCGCCAGCAGCCTCCAGAGCGAGACCCAGTACTCC. It encodes CASSLQSETQYS.

The sample holds a few counts of this clonotype. The chain joins TRBV6-6 to TRBJ1-1; possible D gene TRBD1, 6 bases. The CDR3 runs 15 residues. The germline gives CDR1 MNHNY, CDR2 SVGAGI (reference sequence). The V gene lost 0 bases and the J gene lost 0 bases, with 8 bases spanning the gap. The chain's CDR3 is CASSYSGGMNTEAFF. In DNA form, the CDR3 reads TGTGCCAGCAGTTACTCGGGGGGCATGAACACTGAAGCTTTCTTT.

The chain uses TRBV5-6 and TRBJ1-2; D is undetermined. Between the trimmed V and J ends, which lost 0 bases and 3 bases, there was a span of 9 bases. Germline V gives CDR1 SGHDT, CDR2 YYEEEE. The CDR3 covers 14 residues. The CDR3: CASSLGGRDYGYTF. The CDR3 DNA reads as TGTGCCAGCAGCTTGGGCGGGAGGGACTATGGCTACACCTTC. The full variable domain, rest sourced from reference TRBV5-6 and TRBJ1-2, is DAGVTQSPTHLIKTRGQQVTLRCSPKSGHDTVSWYQQALGQGPQFIFQYYEEEERQRGNFPDRFSGHQFPNYSSELNVNALLLGDSALYLCASSLGGRDYGYTFGSGTRLTVV.

There are a few counts of this clonotype. The chain has TRBV2 and TRBJ2-7; no clear D gene. The germline gives CDR1 SNHLY, CDR2 FYNNEI. Trimming pared 4 bases from V and 5 bases from J, leaving 3 bases between. The CDR3 runs to 10 residues. In nucleotides, the CDR3 is TGTGCCAGCAGTGCCAACGAGCAGTACTTC. Its protein product is CASSANEQYF.

In this sample, this clonotype turned up many times. This rearrangement joins TRBV10-3 to TRBJ2-2, with TRBD2 matching over 10 bases. CDR1 is ENHRY, CDR2 SYGVKD, per germline. V lost 8 bases and J lost 6; bases outside the gene matches: 6. This CDR3 is built from 14 residues. The CDR3 nucleotides read TGTGCCATCGGGGGCCTAGCGGGAGCCGGGGAGCTGTTTTTT. Its translation is CAIGGLAGAGELFF.

This clonotype was seen many times. The rearrangement joins TRBV5-1 to TRBJ2-7; 13 bases fit TRBD2. Trimming at V came to 4 bases and at J to 7 bases, leaving 11 bases not matched to a gene. This CDR3 is 16 amino acids long. Germline V gene lookup returns CDR1 SGHRS and CDR2 YFSETQ. CDR3 in DNA: TGCGCCAGCAGCCAAGGGACTAGCGGGGTCAGTCGGGAGCAGTACTTC. This sequence encodes CASSQGTSGVSREQYF.

The chain uses TRBV6-2 or TRBV6-3 and TRBJ1-2; no clear D gene. CDR1 and CDR2 from the germline V gene are MNHEY and SVGEGT. The CDR3 length is 13 residues. Trimming shortened V by 6 bases and J by 8 bases, and 16 bases separated the two germline ends. CDR3 protein: CASSLGLVGGYTF. The CDR3 DNA sequence: TGTGCCAGCAGCCTTGGACTAGTCGGGGGCTACACCTTC.

The rearrangement joins TRBV7-6 to TRBJ2-3, with 11 positions matching TRBD2. Trimming removed 3 bases from V and 6 bases from J; junction bases left unmatched: 8. The CDR3 has 16 residues. Germline CDR1 and CDR2: SGHVS and FNYEAQ. The CDR3 here is CASSFSRTSGLDTQYF. CDR3 sequence (DNA): TGTGCCAGCAGCTTCTCCAGGACTAGCGGGTTGGATACGCAGTATTTT.

This clonotype was detected ten times or more. V gene TRBV7-8 combines with J gene TRBJ2-1, with D tentatively TRBD1 (5 bases). This CDR3 region has 14 residues. The germline V and J ends were trimmed by 1 base and 9 bases, with 13 bases remaining between them. Per germline, CDR1 SGHVS and CDR2 FQNEAQ. CDR3 sequence (DNA): TGTGCCAGCAGCTTAGAAGGGGCGGACACTGAGCAGTTCTTC. Translation gives CASSLEGADTEQFF. The variable domain in full, with the rest retrieved from reference TRBV7-8 and TRBJ2-1, is GAGVSQSPRYKVAKRGQDVALRCDPISGHVSLFWYQQALGQGPEFLTYFQNEAQLDKSGLPSDRFFAERPEGSVSTLKIQRTQQEDSAVYLCASSLEGADTEQFFGPGTRLTVL.

This clonotype occurred a few times. The genes are TRBV29-1 and TRBJ2-7, with a possible D match to TRBD1 (5 bases). V was shortened by 1 base and J by 0 bases, with 13 bases between the two germline ends. The germline gives CDR1 SQVTM, CDR2 ANQGSEA. The length of the CDR3 is 15 residues. The CDR3 reads CSVEGSSGYSYEQYF. CDR3 DNA: TGCAGCGTTGAAGGTTCGTCAGGGTACTCCTACGAGCAGTACTTC.

In this sample, this clonotype turned up a few times. This chain connects TRBV12-3 or TRBV12-4 to TRBJ2-1, with 8 positions matching TRBD2. The V gene end was trimmed by 7 bases and the J gene end by 7 bases; junction bases not matched to a gene: 9. The CDR3 totals 14 residues. CDR3 residues: CASTRGGLGNEQFF. CDR3 DNA sequence: TGTGCCAGCACCCGCGGGGGGCTCGGGAATGAGCAGTTCTTC.

This clonotype was recorded many times. The rearrangement links TRBV5-8 to TRBJ2-1; D possibly corresponds to TRBD2 (5 bases). Trimming removed 0 bases at V and 0 bases at J, with 13 bases between. Germline V gene data show CDR1 as SGHTS and CDR2 as YDEGEE. This CDR3 is 17 amino acids long. For the CDR3, the DNA is TGTGCCAGCAGCTTGGTTTATAGCGCGATCTCCTACAATGAGCAGTTCTTC. This codes for CASSLVYSAISYNEQFF.